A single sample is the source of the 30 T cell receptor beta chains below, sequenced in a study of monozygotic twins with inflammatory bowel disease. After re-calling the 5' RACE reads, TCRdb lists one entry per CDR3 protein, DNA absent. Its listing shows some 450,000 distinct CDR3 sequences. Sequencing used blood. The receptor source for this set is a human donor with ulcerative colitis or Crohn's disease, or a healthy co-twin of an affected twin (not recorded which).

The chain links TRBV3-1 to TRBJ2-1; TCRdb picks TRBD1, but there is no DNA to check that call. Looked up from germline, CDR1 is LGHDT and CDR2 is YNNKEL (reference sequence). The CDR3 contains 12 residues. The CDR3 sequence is CASSQGQGVQFF.

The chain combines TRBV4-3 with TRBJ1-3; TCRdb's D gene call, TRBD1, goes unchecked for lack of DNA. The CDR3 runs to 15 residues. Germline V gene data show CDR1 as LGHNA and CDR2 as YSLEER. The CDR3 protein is CASSQEPGGGNTIYF.

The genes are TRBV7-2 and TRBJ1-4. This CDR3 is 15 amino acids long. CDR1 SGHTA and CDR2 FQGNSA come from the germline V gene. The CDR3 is CANSDPRGYNEKLFF.

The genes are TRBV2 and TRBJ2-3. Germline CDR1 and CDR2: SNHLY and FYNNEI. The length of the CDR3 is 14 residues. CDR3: CASSEDSSTDTQYF. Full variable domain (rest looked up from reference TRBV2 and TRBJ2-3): EPEVTQTPSHQVTQMGQEVILRCVPISNHLYFYWYRQILGQKVEFLVSFYNNEISEKSEIFDDQFSVERPDGSNFTLKIRSTKLEDSAMYFCASSEDSSTDTQYFGPGTRLTVL.

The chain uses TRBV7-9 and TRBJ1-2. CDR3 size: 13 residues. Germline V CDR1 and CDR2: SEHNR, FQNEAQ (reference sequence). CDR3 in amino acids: CASSLDIFYGYTF.

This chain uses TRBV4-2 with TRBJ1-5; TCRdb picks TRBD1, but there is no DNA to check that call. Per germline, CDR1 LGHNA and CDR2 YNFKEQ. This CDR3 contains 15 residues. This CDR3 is CASSRDRDGNQPQHF.

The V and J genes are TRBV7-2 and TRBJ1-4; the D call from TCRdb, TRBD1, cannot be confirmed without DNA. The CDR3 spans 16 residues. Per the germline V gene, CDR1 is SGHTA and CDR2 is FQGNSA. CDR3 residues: CASSLGTGPRGEKLFF.

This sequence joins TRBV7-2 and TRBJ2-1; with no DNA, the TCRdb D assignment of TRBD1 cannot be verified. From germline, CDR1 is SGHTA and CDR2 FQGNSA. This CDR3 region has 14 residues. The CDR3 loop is CAIATGGTYNEQFF.

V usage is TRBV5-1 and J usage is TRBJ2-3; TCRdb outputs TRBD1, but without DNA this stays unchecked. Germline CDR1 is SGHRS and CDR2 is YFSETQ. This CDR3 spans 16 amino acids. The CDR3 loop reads CASSSGTGADTDTQYF.

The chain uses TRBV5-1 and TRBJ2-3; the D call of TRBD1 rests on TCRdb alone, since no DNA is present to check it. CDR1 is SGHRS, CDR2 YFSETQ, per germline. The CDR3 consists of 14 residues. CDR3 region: CASSFSDWGDTQYF.

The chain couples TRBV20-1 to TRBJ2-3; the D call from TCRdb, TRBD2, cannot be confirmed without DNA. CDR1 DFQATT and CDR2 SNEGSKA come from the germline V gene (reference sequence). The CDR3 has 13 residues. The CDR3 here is CSAISGRGDTQYF.

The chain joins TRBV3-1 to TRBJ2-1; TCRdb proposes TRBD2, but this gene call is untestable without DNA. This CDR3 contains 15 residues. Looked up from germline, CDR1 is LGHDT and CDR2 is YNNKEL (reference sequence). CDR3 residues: CASSQGDLDARAQFF.

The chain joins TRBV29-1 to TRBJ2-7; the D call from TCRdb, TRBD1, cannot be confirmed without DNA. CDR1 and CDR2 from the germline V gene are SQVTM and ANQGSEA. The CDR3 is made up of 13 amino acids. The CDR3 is CSVRDRRNYEQYF.

CDR3 residues: CASSLLGTGYEQYF. The chain links TRBV7-3 to TRBJ2-7; the D gene TCRdb calls, TRBD1, cannot be checked with no DNA. The CDR3 has 14 residues. Germline CDR1 reads SGHTA; CDR2 reads FQGTGA. Full variable domain (remainder filled in from reference TRBV7-3 and TRBJ2-7): GAGVSQTPSNKVTEKGKYVELRCDPISGHTALYWYRQSLGQGPEFLIYFQGTGAADDSGLPNDRFFAVRPEGSVSTLKIQRTERGDSAVYLCASSLLGTGYEQYFGPGTRLTVT.

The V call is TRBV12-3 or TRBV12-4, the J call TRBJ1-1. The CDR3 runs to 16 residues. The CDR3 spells CASSPKFIRASSEAFF.

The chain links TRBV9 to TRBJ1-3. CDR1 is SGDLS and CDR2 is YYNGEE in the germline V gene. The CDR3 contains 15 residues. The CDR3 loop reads CASSAWGVSGNTIYF.

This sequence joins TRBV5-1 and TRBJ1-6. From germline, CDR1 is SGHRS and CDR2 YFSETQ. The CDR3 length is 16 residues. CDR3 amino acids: CASSLDLGPYNSPLHF.

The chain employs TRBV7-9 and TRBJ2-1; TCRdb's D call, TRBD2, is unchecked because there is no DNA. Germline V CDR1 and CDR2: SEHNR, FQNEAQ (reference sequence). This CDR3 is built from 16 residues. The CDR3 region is CASSLDSAGAHNEQFF.

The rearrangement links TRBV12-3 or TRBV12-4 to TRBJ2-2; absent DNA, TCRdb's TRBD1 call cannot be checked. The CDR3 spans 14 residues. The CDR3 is CASSLQETTGELFF.

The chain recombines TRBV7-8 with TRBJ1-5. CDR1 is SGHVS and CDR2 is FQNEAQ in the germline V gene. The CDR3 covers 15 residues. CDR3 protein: CASSPLQDSGQPQHF. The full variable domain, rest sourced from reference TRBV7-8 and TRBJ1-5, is GAGVSQSPRYKVAKRGQDVALRCDPISGHVSLFWYQQALGQGPEFLTYFQNEAQLDKSGLPSDRFFAERPEGSVSTLKIQRTQQEDSAVYLCASSPLQDSGQPQHFGDGTRLSIL.

The CDR3 here is CASSLRGQGEAGANVLTF. The gene calls are TRBV11-2 and TRBJ2-6; TCRdb designates TRBD1, a call that cannot be tested without DNA. Looked up from germline, CDR1 is SGHAT and CDR2 is FQNNGV. The CDR3 covers 18 residues.

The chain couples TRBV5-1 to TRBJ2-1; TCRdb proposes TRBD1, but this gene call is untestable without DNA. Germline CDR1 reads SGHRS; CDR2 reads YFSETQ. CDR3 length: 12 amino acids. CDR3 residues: CHPLSGGNEQFF.

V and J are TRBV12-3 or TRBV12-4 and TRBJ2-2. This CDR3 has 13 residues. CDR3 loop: CASSFRDNGELFF.

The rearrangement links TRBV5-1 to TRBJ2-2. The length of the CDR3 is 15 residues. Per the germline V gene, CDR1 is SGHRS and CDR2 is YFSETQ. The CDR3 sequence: CASSLASSISGELFF.

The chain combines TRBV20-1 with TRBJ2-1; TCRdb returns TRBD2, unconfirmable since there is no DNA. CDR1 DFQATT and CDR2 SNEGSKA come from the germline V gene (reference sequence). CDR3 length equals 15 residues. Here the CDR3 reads CSAPELAVSYNEQFF.

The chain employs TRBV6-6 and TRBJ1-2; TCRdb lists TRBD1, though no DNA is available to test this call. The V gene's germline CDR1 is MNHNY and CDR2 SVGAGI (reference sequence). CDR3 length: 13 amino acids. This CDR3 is CASSKGEGRGYTF.

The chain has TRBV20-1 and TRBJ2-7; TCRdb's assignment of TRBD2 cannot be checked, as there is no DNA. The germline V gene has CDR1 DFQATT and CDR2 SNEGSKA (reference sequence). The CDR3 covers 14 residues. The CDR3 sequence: CSAEGLAGTYEQYF.

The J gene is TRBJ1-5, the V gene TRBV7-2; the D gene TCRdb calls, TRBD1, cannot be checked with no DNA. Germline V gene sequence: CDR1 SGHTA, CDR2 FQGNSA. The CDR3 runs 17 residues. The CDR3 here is CASSTRTGEYSNQPQHF. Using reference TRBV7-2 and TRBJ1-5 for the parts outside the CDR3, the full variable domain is GAGVSQSPSNKVTEKGKDVELRCDPISGHTALYWYRQSLGQGLEFLIYFQGNSAPDKSGLPSDRFSAERTGGSVSTLTIQRTQQEDSAVYLCASSTRTGEYSNQPQHFGDGTRLSIL.

The CDR3 loop is CASSLLGYNSPLHF. The chain combines TRBV7-2 with TRBJ1-6. Looked up from germline, CDR1 is SGHTA and CDR2 is FQGNSA. The CDR3 extends over 14 amino acids.

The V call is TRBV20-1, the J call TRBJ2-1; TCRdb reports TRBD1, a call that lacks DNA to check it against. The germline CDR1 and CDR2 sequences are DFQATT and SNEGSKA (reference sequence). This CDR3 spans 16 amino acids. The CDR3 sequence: CSAKTGPKALSHEQFF.